Below are 23 T cell receptor beta chains sequenced from a single sample in a study of tumor and adjacent non-tumor tissue in lung cancer. No cell sorting was done before RNA was extracted from the tissue. Distant lung tissue was collected more than 3 cm away from the tumor edge. Three rounds of nested PCR, following a modified ARM-PCR protocol, produced the TCRbeta library. MiXCR, applied by TCRdb to the multiplex PCR reads, yields one record per CDR3 protein. The table has 90,000 to 100,000 distinct CDR3 sequences, 75% to 85% seen once. Sequencing used distant non-tumor lung tissue. These receptor sequences come from a man in his sixties with small cell lung cancer.

As to this clonotype: The junction departs from germline at one end; a sequencing error may be responsible. The chain has TRBV11-2 and TRBJ2-1, with D possibly matching TRBD2 (5 bases). From germline, CDR1 is SGHAT and CDR2 FQNNGV. This CDR3 contains 18 residues. CDR3 residues: CASSLGVARGYYYSEQFF. The CDR3 coding sequence is TGTGCCAGTAGCTTAGGAGTAGCGAGAGGCTACTACTACAGTGAGCAGTTCTTC.

In the case of this clonotype: One end of the junction is discordant with germline, which a read error may explain. The CDR3 loop is CAISAVDETQYF. The CDR3 bases are TGTGCCATCAGTGCGGTGGATGAGACCCAATACTTC. The rearrangement uses TRBV10-3 and TRBJ2-5; D call uncertain. The CDR3 totals 12 residues. Germline V gene sequence: CDR1 ENHRY, CDR2 SYGVKD.

Regarding this clonotype: At one end the junction does not follow the germline gene, possibly because of a read error. This sequence joins TRBV10-3 and TRBJ1-5; D is ambiguous. Germline CDR1 reads ENHRY; CDR2 reads SYGVKD. The CDR3 loop spans 14 amino acids. In nucleotides, the CDR3 is TGTGCCACCAGTGAGTCAGAGGGCCATCAGCACCAGCATTTT. The encoded protein is CATSESEGHQHQHF.

Concerning this clonotype: The junction does not match germline at one end; this may be a read error. The CDR3 DNA follows: TGTGCCAGTGCGGTTAGGGGGGGTCACAATGTGCAGTTCTTC. Translating it yields CASAVRGGHNVQFF. The rearrangement links TRBV12-3 or TRBV12-4 to TRBJ2-1; D is possibly TRBD2 (7 bases). The CDR3 consists of 14 residues.

Remarks on this clonotype: Because it lacks the conserved phenylalanine or tryptophan at the end, this CDR3 is likely a read error. The chain combines TRBV10-2 with TRBJ2-2, with D perhaps TRBD2 (5 bases). CDR1 and CDR2 from the germline V gene are WSHSY and SAAADI. The CDR3 contains 14 residues. The CDR3 bases are TGCGCCAGCAGTGCTAGCAAATCCACCGGGGAACTGTTTTAT. It specifies CASSASKSTGELFY.

This clonotype was recorded many times. The chain combines TRBV6-1 with TRBJ2-2; 7 bases line up with TRBD1. V was clipped by 5 bases and J by 4 bases; unmatched bases: 4. The length of the CDR3 is 14 residues. In germline, CDR1 is MNHNS, CDR2 SASEGT. CDR3 bases: TGTGCCAGCAGTCGACAGGGCGCCACCGGGGAGCTGTTTTTT. This sequence encodes CASSRQGATGELFF.

In the case of this clonotype: A read error may produce the germline difference seen at one junction end. The chain recombines TRBV5-6 with TRBJ1-1; 7 bases map to TRBD1. The CDR3 has 16 residues. CDR1 and CDR2 from the germline V gene are SGHDT and YYEEEE. The CDR3 DNA sequence: TGTGCCAGCAGCTTGACCACCGGGACAGCGAACACTGAAACTTTCTTT. It specifies CASSLTTGTANTETFF.

A word on this clonotype: A much larger clone differs from this one at a single base, so this may be a read error. The chain is built from TRBV28 and TRBJ1-5; 7 bases agree with TRBD1. The CDR3 loop spans 13 amino acids. CDR1 is MDHEN, CDR2 SYDVKM, per germline. The CDR3 nucleotides read TGTGCCAGCAGGCAACAGGGGAGGCAGCCCCTGCATTTT. Its protein is CASRQQGRQPLHF.

On this clonotype: A read error may produce the germline difference seen at one junction end. The V and J genes are TRBV6-5 and TRBJ2-1; the D gene could be TRBD1 or TRBD2 (5 bases each). CDR3 length equals 13 residues. CDR1 is MNHEY and CDR2 is SVGAGI in the germline V gene. CDR3 region: CASSYPGRNERYF. CDR3 nucleotide sequence: TGTGCCAGCAGTTACCCGGGACGGAATGAGCGGTACTTC.

About this clonotype itself: The conserved phenylalanine or tryptophan is not found at the CDR3 terminus, so this likely reflects a read error. It is unclear where the CDR3 begins or ends on the DNA, so no DNA is shown, and the CDR3 is as TCRdb lists it. CDR3 region: CATSPRDSSYDERFL. The chain is built from TRBV6-2 or TRBV6-3 and TRBJ2-1; the listed D gene, TRBD2, was not tested against the DNA. Germline CDR1 MNHEY, CDR2 SVGEGT. With termini counted, the CDR3 has 15 amino acids.

With regard to this clonotype: One end of the junction does not line up with germline, which may come from a read error. The chain combines TRBV10-3 with TRBJ2-5; D unclear. CDR3 length: 12 residues. Germline V gives CDR1 ENHRY, CDR2 SYGVKD. CDR3 in DNA: TGTGCCATCAGTGCTGCGGAAGAGATCCAGTACTTC. This gives the protein CAISAAEEIQYF.

Note on this clonotype: The junction departs from germline at one end; a sequencing error may be responsible. V is TRBV11-3 and J is TRBJ1-5; D not resolved. CDR3 length: 13 amino acids. Looked up from germline, CDR1 is SGHNT and CDR2 is YENEEA. The DNA for the CDR3 is TGTGGCAGTAACTCGGGGAGGGATCAGCTCCAGCATTTT. Translating gives CGSNSGRDQLQHF.

This chain uses TRBV7-9 with TRBJ2-3, with D perhaps matching TRBD1 (5 bases). The CDR3 contains 16 residues. The ends were cut back, 5 bases at V and 15 bases at J, with 30 bases in the middle. Germline V CDR1 and CDR2: SEHNR, FQNEAQ (reference sequence). DNA for the CDR3: TGTGCCAGCAGCATCCGCAGGGTCACTGGCACAGATACACATTATTTT. This sequence encodes CASSIRRVTGTDTHYF.

With regard to this clonotype: The junction shows a germline mismatch at one end, possibly a read error. The rearrangement uses TRBV5-5 and TRBJ1-4; no clear D. The germline V gene has CDR1 SGHKS and CDR2 YYEKEE (reference sequence). The CDR3 sequence is 14 residues long. The CDR3 region has the DNA TGTGCCAGCAGCTGGGGTGGCCTGAGTGAAAAACAGTTTTTT. Amino acids: CASSWGGLSEKQFF.

There are many counts of this clonotype. V gene TRBV5-5 combines with J gene TRBJ2-1, with 9 nucleotides matching TRBD1. The germline gives CDR1 SGHKS, CDR2 YYEKEE (reference sequence). J lost 7 bases, V lost 4 bases, and 15 bases had no gene match. This CDR3 spans 17 amino acids. The CDR3 is CASSHYSGTGLTNEQFF. The CDR3 DNA is TGTGCCAGCAGCCATTACTCCGGGACAGGGTTGACGAATGAGCAGTTCTTC. The variable domain in full, completed from reference TRBV5-5 and TRBJ2-1, reads DAGVTQSPTHLIKTRGQQVTLRCSPISGHKSVSWYQQVLGQGPQFIFQYYEKEERGRGNFPDRFSARQFPNYSSELNVNALLLGDSALYLCASSHYSGTGLTNEQFFGPGTRLTVL.

Comments on this clonotype: The junction does not match germline at one end; this may be a read error. Here the CDR3 DNA reads TGTGCCAGCAGTTACTTGTTCTGGGGACTAGCGGACAATGAGCAGTCCTTC. Its translation: CASSYLFWGLADNEQSF. The V gene is TRBV6-5, the J gene TRBJ2-1; 11 nucleotides agree with TRBD2. Per germline, CDR1 MNHEY and CDR2 SVGAGI. The CDR3 runs to 17 residues.

Points on this clonotype: Sequence at one end of the junction differs from germline and may be a read error. This chain joins TRBV4-2 and TRBJ2-2; TRBD1 agrees at 8 bases. CDR3 length: 16 amino acids. From germline, CDR1 is LGHNA and CDR2 YNFKEQ. CDR3: CANSQMGQANTGELFF. In nucleotides, the CDR3 is TGTGCCAACAGCCAGATGGGACAGGCGAACACGGGGGAGCTGTTTTTT.

Comments on this clonotype: A much larger clone lies one base from this, so it may be a read error. The chain joins TRBV30 to TRBJ1-1; maybe TRBD1 (6 bases). The germline gives CDR1 GTSNPN, CDR2 SVGIG (reference sequence). V dropped 7 bases and J dropped 6 bases, with 12 bases sitting between them. This CDR3 spans 11 amino acids. The CDR3 here is CASGVGAEAFF. The CDR3 DNA is TGTGCCTCAGGGGTAGGCGCTGAAGCTTTCTTT.

About this clonotype itself: Compared with germline, one end of the junction differs, possibly owing to a read error. This chain connects TRBV12-3 or TRBV12-4 to TRBJ2-5, with D possibly TRBD2 on 5 matching bases. The CDR3 extends over 16 amino acids. The CDR3 bases are TGTGCCAGGAGTTCCCTGGACTGGGAGAGTCAAGAGACCCATTACTTC. Residues: CARSSLDWESQETHYF.

This clonotype appeared a single time. The chain employs TRBV13 and TRBJ1-6; D is uncertain. Trimming cost V 5 bases and J 12 bases, with 26 bases left between them. There are 17 residues in the CDR3. CDR1 and CDR2 (germline): PRHDT, FYEKMQ (reference sequence). CDR3 bases: TGTGCCAGCAGCCAAGACGACGGAAGCTCCTATGATTTACCCCTCCACTTT. Protein: CASSQDDGSSYDLPLHF. The full variable domain, its missing parts supplied by reference TRBV13 and TRBJ1-6, is AAGVIQSPRHLIKEKRETATLKCYPIPRHDTVYWYQQGPGQDPQFLISFYEKMQSDKGSIPDRFSAQQFSDYHSELNMSSLELGDSALYFCASSQDDGSSYDLPLHFGNGTRLTVT.

As to this clonotype: A read error may explain this, as a much larger clone is one base away. The chain employs TRBV20-1 and TRBJ2-3; tentatively, D is TRBD2 (5 bases). This CDR3 has 15 amino acids. Trimming pared 5 bases from V and 0 bases from J, leaving 15 bases between. CDR1 DFQATT and CDR2 SNEGSKA come from the germline V gene (reference sequence). Here the CDR3 reads CSAEIARVSTDTQYF. As DNA, the CDR3 is TGCAGTGCTGAAATAGCGCGAGTGAGCACAGATACGCAGTATTTT.

Concerning this clonotype: The junction departs from germline at one end; a sequencing error may be responsible. V and J are TRBV6-2 or TRBV6-3 and TRBJ1-1; D gene uncertain. CDR1 is MNHEY, CDR2 SVGEGT, per germline. This CDR3 has 19 amino acids. The CDR3 nucleotides are TGTGCCTGCAGTTACGATAGGGAGCTTTTAGTGGACGTGAACACCGAGGCTTTCTTT. It translates to CACSYDRELLVDVNTEAFF.

At least ten counts were recorded for this clonotype. The CDR3: CSVEAGSPSSYNEQFF. CDR3 DNA: TGCAGCGTTGAAGCGGGCTCCCCTAGCTCCTACAATGAGCAGTTCTTC. The chain joins TRBV29-1 to TRBJ2-1; D not certain. Trimming pared 1 base from V and 0 bases from J, leaving 13 bases between. The CDR3 has 16 amino acids. The germline V gene has CDR1 SQVTM and CDR2 ANQGSEA.